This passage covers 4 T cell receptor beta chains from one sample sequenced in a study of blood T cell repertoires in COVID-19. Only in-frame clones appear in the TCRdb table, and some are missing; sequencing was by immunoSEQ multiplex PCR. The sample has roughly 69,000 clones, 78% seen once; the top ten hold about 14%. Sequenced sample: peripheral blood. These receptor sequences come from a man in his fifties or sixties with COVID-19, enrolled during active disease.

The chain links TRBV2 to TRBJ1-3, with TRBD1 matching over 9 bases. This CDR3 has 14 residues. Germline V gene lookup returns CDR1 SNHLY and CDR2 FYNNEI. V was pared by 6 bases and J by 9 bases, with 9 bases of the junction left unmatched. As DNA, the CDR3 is TGTGCCAGCAGCATAGACAGGGGGTGGACCACCATATATTTT. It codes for CASSIDRGWTTIYF.

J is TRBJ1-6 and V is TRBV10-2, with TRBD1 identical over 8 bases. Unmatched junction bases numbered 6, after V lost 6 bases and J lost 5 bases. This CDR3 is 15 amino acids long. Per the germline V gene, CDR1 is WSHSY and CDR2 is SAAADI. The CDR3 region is CASRSGGSDNSPLHF. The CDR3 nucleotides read TGCGCCAGCAGATCAGGGGGCAGTGATAATTCACCCCTCCACTTT.

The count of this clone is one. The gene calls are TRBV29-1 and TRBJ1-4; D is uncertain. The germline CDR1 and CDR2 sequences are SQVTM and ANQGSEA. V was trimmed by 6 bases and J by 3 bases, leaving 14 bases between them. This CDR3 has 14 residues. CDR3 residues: CSVDSHSANEKLFF. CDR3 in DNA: TGCAGCGTGGACTCCCACTCAGCTAATGAAAAACTGTTTTTT.

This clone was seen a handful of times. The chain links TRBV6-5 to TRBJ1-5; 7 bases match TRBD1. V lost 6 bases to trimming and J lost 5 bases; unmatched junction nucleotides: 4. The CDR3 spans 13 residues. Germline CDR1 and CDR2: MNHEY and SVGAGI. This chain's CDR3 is CASSYDRDQPQHF. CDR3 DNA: TGTGCCAGCAGCTATGACAGGGATCAGCCCCAGCATTTT.